This T cell receptor (beta chain) was profiled in a study of response to subunit inactivated influenza vaccine. TCRdb recomputed calls from the RT-PCR reads with MiXCR, one row per CDR3 protein. The sample lists about 700,000 distinct CDR3 sequences, about 14% occurring once. About this clonotype itself: Its cognate antigen is unknown.

Trimming shortened V by 0 bases and J by 4 bases, and 18 bases separated the two germline ends. This CDR3 region has 17 residues. The V gene's germline CDR1 is ENHRY and CDR2 SYGVKD. Study results and limitations: There was a suggestion from the authors that each seasonal influenza vaccination recruits few new T cells.

The material sequenced was PBMCs from blood, taken less than 15 days before vaccination. The sequence derives from a man aged 50 to 59 who received an inactivated influenza vaccine. The chain is built from TRBV10-3 and TRBJ2-5; a weak D match, TRBD1 (6 bases). CDR3: CAISESYRVTRVETQYF. CDR3 bases: TGTGCCATCAGTGAGTCCTACAGGGTAACCCGTGTAGAGACCCAGTACTTC.